This entry lists 29 T cell receptor beta chains sequenced from one sample in a study of T cell responses to AZD1222 COVID-19 vaccine. Clones were sequenced by immunoSEQ multiplex PCR, and TCRdb holds only the in-frame ones, with some missing. Here the sample spans 30,000 to 35,000 clones, roughly 90% being singletons. This sample comprised peripheral blood, obtained on day 0 of AZD1222 vaccination. Receptors were obtained from an adult in good health.

The V gene is TRBV28, the J gene TRBJ2-1; the D gene is possibly TRBD2 (6 bases). V lost 4 bases to trimming and J lost 9 bases, with 19 bases between them. CDR3 length: 15 amino acids. Per the germline V gene, CDR1 is MDHEN and CDR2 is SYDVKM. The CDR3 bases are TGTGCCAGCAGTTCGGCAGCGGGTGGGAGTGGTGAGCAGTTCTTC. Translating gives CASSSAAGGSGEQFF.

The chain uses TRBV9 and TRBJ1-5; D is ambiguous. The CDR3 sequence is 14 residues long. CDR1 and CDR2 (germline): SGDLS, YYNGEE. Deletions cut 4 bases from V and 2 bases from J, with 10 bases between. The CDR3 nucleotides read TGTGCCAGCAGCCCGGGTTCCGGCAATCAGCCCCAGCATTTT. It codes for CASSPGSGNQPQHF.

V usage is TRBV19 and J usage is TRBJ2-3, with D possibly matching TRBD2 (5 bases). With 3 bases removed from V and 2 bases from J, the gap between germline ends came to 12 bases. Germline V lookup: CDR1 LNHDA, CDR2 SQIVND (reference sequence). The CDR3 runs to 15 residues. The CDR3 here is CASSISALVTDTQYF. In nucleotides, the CDR3 is TGTGCCAGTAGTATTAGCGCTCTAGTCACAGATACGCAGTATTTT. Full variable domain (outside the CDR3, taken from reference TRBV19 and TRBJ2-3): DGGITQSPKYLFRKEGQNVTLSCEQNLNHDAMYWYRQDPGQGLRLIYYSQIVNDFQKGDIAEGYSVSREKKESFPLTVTSAQKNPTAFYLCASSISALVTDTQYFGPGTRLTVL.

The gene calls are TRBV2 and TRBJ2-7; TRBD1 agrees at 10 bases. This CDR3 contains 14 residues. Germline CDR1 reads SNHLY; CDR2 reads FYNNEI. The junction had 7 bases not matched to a gene; V was cut back by 6 bases and J by 5 bases. The CDR3 loop reads CASRRGTGDHEQYF. CDR3 nucleotide sequence: TGTGCCAGCAGGAGAGGGACAGGGGACCACGAGCAGTACTTC. Full variable domain (outside the CDR3, taken from reference TRBV2 and TRBJ2-7): EPEVTQTPSHQVTQMGQEVILRCVPISNHLYFYWYRQILGQKVEFLVSFYNNEISEKSEIFDDQFSVERPDGSNFTLKIRSTKLEDSAMYFCASRRGTGDHEQYFGPGTRLTVT.

The CDR3 sequence: CASSIGWTQSGNTIYF. DNA for the CDR3: TGTGCCAGTAGTATAGGATGGACCCAATCTGGAAACACCATATATTTT. The chain recombines TRBV19 with TRBJ1-3; D gene uncertain. Germline V gene data show CDR1 as LNHDA and CDR2 as SQIVND (reference sequence). V was trimmed by 1 base and J by 1 base, leaving 11 bases between them. The CDR3 runs to 16 residues.

The table lists this clone with a count of one. V usage is TRBV5-1 and J usage is TRBJ1-3; D gene uncertain. Germline CDR1 reads SGHRS; CDR2 reads YFSETQ. Trimming pared 0 bases from V and 0 bases from J, leaving 13 bases between. The CDR3 has 17 residues. This CDR3 is CASSLDGRRSSGNTIYF. Written as DNA, the CDR3 is TGCGCCAGCAGCTTGGACGGACGGCGGAGCTCTGGAAACACCATATATTTT.

The genes are TRBV7-9 and TRBJ2-1; unclear D gene. V lost 5 bases to trimming and J lost 5 bases, with 10 bases between them. CDR1 and CDR2 from the germline V gene are SEHNR and FQNEAQ (reference sequence). This CDR3 has 13 amino acids. The DNA for the CDR3 is TGTGCCAGCAGCCCATTATGGGACAATGAGCAGTTCTTC. Translated, it gives CASSPLWDNEQFF.

The chain uses TRBV6-5 and TRBJ2-7; 10 bases align to TRBD1. Germline CDR1 and CDR2: MNHEY and SVGAGI. The CDR3 is made up of 13 amino acids. J gave up 5 bases and V 6 bases, and 4 bases lay outside the gene matches. Here the CDR3 reads CASRGTGVNEQYF. CDR3 nucleotide sequence: TGTGCCAGCAGAGGGACAGGGGTCAACGAGCAGTACTTC.

CDR3 in amino acids: CASSPGPNYGYTF. The CDR3 DNA sequence: TGTGCCAGCAGCCCTGGTCCAAACTATGGCTACACCTTC. This chain connects TRBV5-6 to TRBJ1-2, with D hard to call. Trimming removed 4 bases from V and 2 bases from J, with 9 bases in between. CDR1 is SGHDT, CDR2 YYEEEE, per germline. This CDR3 has 13 residues.

This chain joins TRBV29-1 and TRBJ2-3; D is unresolved. Trimming stripped 5 bases from V and 4 bases from J, with 7 bases between. Germline loops: CDR1 SQVTM, CDR2 ANQGSEA. This CDR3 is 11 amino acids long. The DNA for the CDR3 is TGCAGCGTTATGTGGGCAGATACGCAGTATTTT. Amino acid sequence: CSVMWADTQYF.

The rearrangement joins TRBV6-6 to TRBJ1-2, with D possibly TRBD1 on 5 matching bases. This CDR3 comprises 16 residues. V dropped 0 bases and J dropped 3 bases, with 14 bases sitting between them. Germline V gene sequence: CDR1 MNHNY, CDR2 SVGAGI (reference sequence). In nucleotides, the CDR3 is TGTGCCAGCAGTTACTCTTCGGGGCAGGGTGACTATGGCTACACCTTC. Translation gives CASSYSSGQGDYGYTF.

The chain uses TRBV28 and TRBJ2-1; 16 bases agree with TRBD2. V was clipped by 6 bases and J by 9 bases; unmatched bases: 8. The CDR3 has 16 amino acids. CDR1 MDHEN and CDR2 SYDVKM come from the germline V gene. In DNA, the CDR3 is TGTGCCAGCAGCCCGGGACTAGCGGGAGGGAACAGTGAGCAGTTCTTC. It is translated as CASSPGLAGGNSEQFF.

The J gene is TRBJ1-1, the V gene TRBV25-1; D is ambiguous. V shed 1 base and J shed 0 bases, with 9 bases lying between them. The CDR3 loop spans 15 amino acids. In germline, CDR1 is MGHDK, CDR2 SYGVNS. The DNA for the CDR3 is TGTGCCAGCAGTGAATCGGGAAGTATGAACACTGAAGCTTTCTTT. Amino acids: CASSESGSMNTEAFF.

This sequence joins TRBV7-9 and TRBJ1-1; no firm D call. The V gene's germline CDR1 is SEHNR and CDR2 FQNEAQ (reference sequence). The CDR3 consists of 14 residues. V lost 7 bases, J lost 0 bases, and 12 bases lay in between. CDR3 loop: CASNSDSMNTEAFF. CDR3 coding DNA: TGTGCCAGCAACTCCGATTCAATGAACACTGAAGCTTTCTTT. The full variable domain, in which reference TRBV7-9 and TRBJ1-1 provide the parts outside the CDR3, is DTGVSQNPRHKITKRGQNVTFRCDPISEHNRLYWYRQTLGQGPEFLTYFQNEAQLEKSRLLSDRFSAERPKGSFSTLEIQRTEQGDSAMYLCASNSDSMNTEAFFGQGTRLTVV.

This clone was detected a few times. The V gene is TRBV4-3, the J gene TRBJ2-1; TRBD2 matches at 7 bases. Germline V gene lookup returns CDR1 LGHNA and CDR2 YSLEER. This CDR3 is 16 amino acids long. Unmatched junction bases numbered 2, after V lost 0 bases and J lost 0 bases. The CDR3 here is CASSQESGGSYNEQFF. CDR3 DNA sequence: TGCGCCAGCAGCCAAGAATCGGGGGGCTCCTACAATGAGCAGTTCTTC.

CDR3 amino acids: CATSESGRVGKETQYF. CDR3 DNA: TGTGCCACCAGTGAGTCTGGGAGGGTCGGAAAAGAGACCCAGTACTTC. V usage is TRBV24-1 and J usage is TRBJ2-5, with 7 bases aligning to TRBD2. V trimming: 4 bases; J trimming: 3 bases; junction bases outside the gene matches: 10. This CDR3 comprises 16 residues. Germline lookup yields CDR1 KGHDR and CDR2 SFDVKD.

V and J are TRBV2 and TRBJ1-6; D unclear. The CDR3 runs 16 residues. Germline loops: CDR1 SNHLY, CDR2 FYNNEI. Between the trimmed V and J ends, which lost 6 bases and 2 bases, there was a span of 14 bases. CDR3 region: CASSVHPRPYNSPLHF. For the CDR3, the DNA is TGTGCCAGCAGCGTACACCCTCGGCCCTATAATTCACCCCTCCACTTT.

This rearrangement joins TRBV27 to TRBJ2-1; D call uncertain. V was cut by 4 bases and J by 8 bases, with 18 bases left in between. Germline V gene lookup returns CDR1 MNHEY and CDR2 SMNVEV (reference sequence). The CDR3 contains 15 residues. Here the CDR3 DNA reads TGTGCCAGCAGTTCCTCGCTCTCTTCTCTCGATGAGCAGTTCTTC. Its protein is CASSSSLSSLDEQFF.

This clone was seen a single time. This chain links TRBV20-1 with TRBJ1-1; TRBD1 aligns across 7 bases. The CDR3 consists of 11 residues. Trimming cost V 3 bases and J 6 bases; bases outside gene matches: 1. Germline V CDR1 and CDR2: DFQATT, SNEGSKA (reference sequence). In DNA, the CDR3 is TGCAGTGCTAGTGACAGGGCTGAAGCTTTCTTT. Translation gives CSASDRAEAFF.

The gene calls are TRBV10-1 and TRBJ2-3, with D uncertain. The V end was cut by 2 bases, the J end by 0 bases, with 6 bases between. In germline, CDR1 is WNHNN, CDR2 SYGVQD (reference sequence). CDR3 length: 14 residues. CDR3 DNA: TGCGCCAGCAGTGAGGGACCGAGCACAGATACGCAGTATTTT. Translating it yields CASSEGPSTDTQYF.

V usage is TRBV14 and J usage is TRBJ1-2, with D unclear. CDR3 size: 12 residues. V lost 0 bases and J lost 8, with 7 bases in between. In germline, CDR1 is SGHDN, CDR2 FVKESK. The CDR3 sequence is CASSQDGYGYTF. DNA of the CDR3: TGTGCCAGCAGCCAAGATGGATACGGCTACACCTTC.

The CDR3 reads CASLLMGGGETQYF. The CDR3 coding sequence is TGTGCCAGCCTGTTGATGGGAGGTGGGGAGACCCAGTACTTC. V gene TRBV28 combines with J gene TRBJ2-5, with a tentative D call TRBD2 (6 bases). CDR1 is MDHEN, CDR2 SYDVKM, per germline. Trimming took off 8 bases at V and 5 bases at J, with 18 bases between the two ends. The CDR3 runs 14 residues.

This clone is a singleton in its sample. The chain recombines TRBV6-6 with TRBJ2-7; 14 bases match TRBD2. The germline CDR1 and CDR2 sequences are MNHNY and SVGAGI (reference sequence). V gave up 8 bases and J gave up 3 bases; unmatched junction bases: 3. The CDR3 extends over 14 amino acids. CDR3 DNA: TGTGCCAGCCACGGACTAGCGGGAGGCTACGAGCAGTACTTC. This codes for CASHGLAGGYEQYF.

The rearrangement uses TRBV18 and TRBJ1-3; D might be TRBD1 (5 bases). The CDR3 runs 16 residues. Germline V gives CDR1 KGHSH, CDR2 LQKENI. Trimming removed 3 bases from V and 0 bases from J, with 12 bases in between. In DNA form, the CDR3 reads TGTGCCAGCTCACCCGGGACGGGGCCCTCTGGAAACACCATATATTTT. As protein: CASSPGTGPSGNTIYF.

The CDR3 spells CASSPKGEVIYNEQFF. The CDR3, as DNA: TGTGCCAGCAGTCCTAAGGGGGAGGTTATATACAATGAGCAGTTCTTC. This sequence joins TRBV9 and TRBJ2-1, with D perhaps being TRBD1 or TRBD2 (6 bases each). Germline loops: CDR1 SGDLS, CDR2 YYNGEE. The CDR3 runs to 16 residues. Trimming stripped 5 bases from V and 4 bases from J, with 19 bases between.

The chain joins TRBV7-2 to TRBJ1-6; D ambiguous. V was cut by 7 bases and J by 0 bases, with 13 bases left in between. Germline assignment: CDR1 SGHTA and CDR2 FQGNSA. This CDR3 has 16 amino acids. CDR3 bases: TGTGCCAGCACCCGGGGAGGGAGCTCCTATAATTCACCCCTCCACTTT. As protein: CASTRGGSSYNSPLHF.

The chain combines TRBV9 with TRBJ1-2; possibly TRBD1 for D (5 bases). V gave up 0 bases and J gave up 0 bases, with 9 bases separating them. The CDR3 runs 15 residues. Germline CDR1 and CDR2: SGDLS and YYNGEE. The CDR3 DNA is TGTGCCAGCAGCGTAGGTGGGGCGGCTAACTATGGCTACACCTTC. Translation gives CASSVGGAANYGYTF.

This chain's CDR3 is CASSYSGYGYTF. The DNA of the CDR3 is TGTGCCAGCAGTTACTCCGGTTATGGCTACACCTTC. The chain recombines TRBV6-2 or TRBV6-3 with TRBJ1-2; the D is unclear. Germline values: CDR1 MNHEY, CDR2 SVGEGT. The CDR3 length is 12 residues. V was clipped by 0 bases and J by 5 bases, with 4 bases between them.

This chain uses TRBV7-6 with TRBJ1-1; the D is unclear. V was shortened by 3 bases and J by 1 base, with 12 bases between the two germline ends. The CDR3 is 15 residues long. Germline V gives CDR1 SGHVS, CDR2 FNYEAQ. CDR3: CASSFTAQPNTEAFF. CDR3 nucleotides: TGTGCCAGCAGCTTTACCGCTCAACCGAACACTGAAGCTTTCTTT.